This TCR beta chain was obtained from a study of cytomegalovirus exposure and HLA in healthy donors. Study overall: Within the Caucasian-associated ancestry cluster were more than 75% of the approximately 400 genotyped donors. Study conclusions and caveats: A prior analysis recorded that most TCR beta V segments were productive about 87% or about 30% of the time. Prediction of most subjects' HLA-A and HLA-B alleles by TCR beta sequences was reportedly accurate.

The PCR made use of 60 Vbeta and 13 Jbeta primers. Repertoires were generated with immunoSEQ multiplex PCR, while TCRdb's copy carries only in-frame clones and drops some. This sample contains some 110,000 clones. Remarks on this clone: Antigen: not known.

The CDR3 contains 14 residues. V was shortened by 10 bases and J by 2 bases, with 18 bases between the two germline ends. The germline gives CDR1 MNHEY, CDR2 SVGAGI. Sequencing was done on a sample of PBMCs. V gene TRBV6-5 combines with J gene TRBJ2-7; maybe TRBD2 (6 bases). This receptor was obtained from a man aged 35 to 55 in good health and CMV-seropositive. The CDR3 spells CATQGRRATYEQYF. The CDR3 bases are TGTGCCACCCAGGGCCGGAGGGCCACCTACGAGCAGTACTTC.